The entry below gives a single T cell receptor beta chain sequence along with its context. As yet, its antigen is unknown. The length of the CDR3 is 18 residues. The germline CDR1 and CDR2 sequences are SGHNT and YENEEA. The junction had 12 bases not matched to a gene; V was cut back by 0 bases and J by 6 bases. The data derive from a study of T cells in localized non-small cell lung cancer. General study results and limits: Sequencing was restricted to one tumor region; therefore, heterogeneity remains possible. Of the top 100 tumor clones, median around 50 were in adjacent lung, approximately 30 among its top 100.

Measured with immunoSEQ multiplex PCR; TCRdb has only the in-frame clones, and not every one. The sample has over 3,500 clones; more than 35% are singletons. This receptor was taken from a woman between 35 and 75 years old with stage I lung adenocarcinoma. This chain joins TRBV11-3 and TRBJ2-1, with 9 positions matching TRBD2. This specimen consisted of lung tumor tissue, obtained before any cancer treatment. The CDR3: CASSLDQSGSGSSNEQFF. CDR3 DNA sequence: TGTGCCAGCAGCTTAGATCAGAGTGGTAGCGGGAGTAGCAATGAGCAGTTCTTC.